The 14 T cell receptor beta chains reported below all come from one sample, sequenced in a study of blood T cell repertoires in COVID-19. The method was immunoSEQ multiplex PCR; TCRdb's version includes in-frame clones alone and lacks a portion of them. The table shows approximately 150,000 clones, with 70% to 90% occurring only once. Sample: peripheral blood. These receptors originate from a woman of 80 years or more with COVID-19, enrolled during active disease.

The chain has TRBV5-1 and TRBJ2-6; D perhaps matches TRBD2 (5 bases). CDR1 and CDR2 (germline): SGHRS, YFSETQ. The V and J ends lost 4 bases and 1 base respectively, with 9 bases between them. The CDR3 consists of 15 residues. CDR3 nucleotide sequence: TGCGCCAGCAGCCCGGACTCATCTGGGGCCAACGTCCTGACTTTC. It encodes CASSPDSSGANVLTF.

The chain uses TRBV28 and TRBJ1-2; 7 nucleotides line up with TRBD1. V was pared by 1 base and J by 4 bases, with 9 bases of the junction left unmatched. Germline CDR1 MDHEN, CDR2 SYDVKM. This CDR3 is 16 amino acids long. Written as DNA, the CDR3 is TGTGCCAGCAGTTTATATCTAACCGGACAGGCCTATGGCTACACCTTC. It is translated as CASSLYLTGQAYGYTF.

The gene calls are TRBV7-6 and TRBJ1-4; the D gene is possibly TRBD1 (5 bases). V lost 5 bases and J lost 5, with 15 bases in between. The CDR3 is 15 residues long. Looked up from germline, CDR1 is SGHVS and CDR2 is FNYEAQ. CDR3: CASSTSDKINEKLFF. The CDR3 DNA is TGTGCCAGCAGCACTTCGGACAAGATAAATGAAAAACTGTTTTTT. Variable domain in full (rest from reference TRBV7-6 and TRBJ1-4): GAGVSQSPRYKVTKRGQDVALRCDPISGHVSLYWYRQALGQGPEFLTYFNYEAQQDKSGLPNDRFSAERPEGSISTLTIQRTEQRDSAMYRCASSTSDKINEKLFFGSGTQLSVL.

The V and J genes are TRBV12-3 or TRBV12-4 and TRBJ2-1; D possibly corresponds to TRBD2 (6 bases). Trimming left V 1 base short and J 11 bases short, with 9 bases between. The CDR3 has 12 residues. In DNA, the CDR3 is TGTGCCAGCAGTTTAGGCCGGGGGAAGCAGTTCTTC. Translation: CASSLGRGKQFF.

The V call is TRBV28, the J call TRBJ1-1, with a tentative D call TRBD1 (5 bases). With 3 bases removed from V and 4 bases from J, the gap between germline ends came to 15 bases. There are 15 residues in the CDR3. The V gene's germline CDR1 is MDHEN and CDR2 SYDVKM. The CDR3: CASSLQGGRATEAFF. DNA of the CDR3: TGTGCCAGCAGTTTGCAGGGAGGTAGGGCCACTGAAGCTTTCTTT.

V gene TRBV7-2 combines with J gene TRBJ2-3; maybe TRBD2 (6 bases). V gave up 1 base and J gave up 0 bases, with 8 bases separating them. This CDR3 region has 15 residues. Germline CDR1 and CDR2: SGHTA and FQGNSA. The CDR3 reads CASSLGDLSTDTQYF. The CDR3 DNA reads TGTGCCAGCAGCTTAGGGGACTTGAGCACAGATACGCAGTATTTT.

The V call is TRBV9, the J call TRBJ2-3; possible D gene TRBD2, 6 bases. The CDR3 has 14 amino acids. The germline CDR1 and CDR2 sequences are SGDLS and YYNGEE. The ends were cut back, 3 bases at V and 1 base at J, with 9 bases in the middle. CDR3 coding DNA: TGTGCCAGCAGCGAGTGGGGGGGCACAGATACGCAGTATTTT. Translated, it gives CASSEWGGTDTQYF. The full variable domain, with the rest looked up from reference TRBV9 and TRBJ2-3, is DSGVTQTPKHLITATGQRVTLRCSPRSGDLSVYWYQQSLDQGLQFLIQYYNGEERAKGNILERFSAQQFPDLHSELNLSSLELGDSALYFCASSEWGGTDTQYFGPGTRLTVL.

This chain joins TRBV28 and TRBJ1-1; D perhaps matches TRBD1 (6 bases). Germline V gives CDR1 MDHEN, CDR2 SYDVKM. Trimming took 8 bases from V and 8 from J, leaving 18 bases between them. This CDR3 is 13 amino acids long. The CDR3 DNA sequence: TGTGCCAGCGGGGGGGGCAGGGCTCTGGAAGCTTTCTTT. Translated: CASGGGRALEAFF.

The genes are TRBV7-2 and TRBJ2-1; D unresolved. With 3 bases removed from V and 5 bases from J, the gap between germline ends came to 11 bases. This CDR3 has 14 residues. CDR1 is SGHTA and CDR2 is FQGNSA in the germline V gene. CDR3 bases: TGTGCCAGCAGCTTGCTGGGCTTTGACAATGAGCAGTTCTTC. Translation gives CASSLLGFDNEQFF.

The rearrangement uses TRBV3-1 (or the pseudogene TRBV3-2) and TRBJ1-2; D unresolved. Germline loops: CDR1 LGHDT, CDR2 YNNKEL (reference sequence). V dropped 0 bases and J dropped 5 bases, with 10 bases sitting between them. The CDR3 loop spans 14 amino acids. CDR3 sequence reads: CASSQDTRRYGYTF. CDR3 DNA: TGTGCCAGCAGCCAAGATACCAGGAGGTATGGCTACACCTTC.

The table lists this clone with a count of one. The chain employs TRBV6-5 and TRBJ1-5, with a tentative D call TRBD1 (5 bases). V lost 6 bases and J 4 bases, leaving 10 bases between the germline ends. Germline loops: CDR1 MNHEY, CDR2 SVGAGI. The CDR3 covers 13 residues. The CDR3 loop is CASSADRNQPQHF. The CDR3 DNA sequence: TGTGCCAGCAGCGCAGACAGAAATCAGCCCCAGCATTTT.

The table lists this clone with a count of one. DNA of the CDR3: TGTGCCAGCAGCCATAATAGGGACAGGGGTACTGAAGCTTTCTTT. As protein: CASSHNRDRGTEAFF. The V gene is TRBV3-1 (or the pseudogene TRBV3-2), the J gene TRBJ1-1; 10 bases are a match to TRBD1. The germline CDR1 and CDR2 sequences are LGHDT and YNNKEL (reference sequence). The CDR3 has 15 amino acids. Trimming cost V 3 bases and J 5 bases; bases outside gene matches: 6.

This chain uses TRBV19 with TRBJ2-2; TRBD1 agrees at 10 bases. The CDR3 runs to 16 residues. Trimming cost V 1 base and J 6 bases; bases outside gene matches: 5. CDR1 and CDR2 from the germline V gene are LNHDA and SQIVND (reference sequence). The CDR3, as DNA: TGTGCCAGTAGTATAGGACAGGGGGCTAGGGCCGGGGAGCTGTTTTTT. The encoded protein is CASSIGQGARAGELFF.

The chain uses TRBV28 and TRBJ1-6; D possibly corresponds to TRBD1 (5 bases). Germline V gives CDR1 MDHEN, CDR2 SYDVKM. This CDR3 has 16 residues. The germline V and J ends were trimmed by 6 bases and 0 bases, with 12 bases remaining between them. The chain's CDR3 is CASSLRRGSYNSPLHF. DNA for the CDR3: TGTGCCAGCAGCCTAAGAAGGGGCTCCTATAATTCACCCCTCCACTTT. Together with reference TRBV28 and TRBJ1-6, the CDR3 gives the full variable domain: DVKVTQSSRYLVKRTGEKVFLECVQDMDHENMFWYRQDPGLGLRLIYFSYDVKMKEKGDIPEGYSVSREKKERFSLILESASTNQTSMYLCASSLRRGSYNSPLHFGNGTRLTVT.